Listed below are T cell receptor beta chains from one sample, sequenced in a study of CD8+ T cells in alopecia areata. Using immunoSEQ multiplex PCR, the repertoire was profiled, and TCRdb retains in-frame clones only, with some absent. The table lists around 160,000 clones, around 59% of them singletons, with approximately 15% in the top ten. Sequenced material: CD4+ T cells sorted from blood, taken at week 24, from a patient treated with tofacitinib. Receptors were obtained from a human donor with alopecia areata. Each CDR3 is given with its conserved first and last residue. The D gene is left open where the match is weak. Clone sizes are given selectively: once, few, many, or a class where the clone is expanded.

J	D	V	size	DNA	CDR3
TRBJ1-5	-	TRBV5-1	few	TGCGCCAGCAGCTTGGGGGACAACAATAGCAATCAGCCCCAGCATTTT	CASSLGDNNSNQPQHF
TRBJ2-7	-	TRBV20-1	-	TGCAGTGCTGGTTCCTACGAGCAGTACTTC	CSAGSYEQYF
TRBJ2-5	TRBD2	TRBV7-2	-	TGTGCCAGCAGCTTCGGACTAGCCAGTGCCCAGTACTTC	CASSFGLASAQYF
TRBJ1-2	-	TRBV30	-	TGTGCCTGGAGGCCTCCCGGACAGAACTATGGCTACACCTTC	CAWRPPGQNYGYTF
TRBJ2-5	-	TRBV10-3	few	TGTGCCAACGACCGGAGAAGGGAGACCCAGTACTTC	CANDRRRETQYF
TRBJ1-1	-	TRBV5-1	-	TGCGCCAGCAGCTTGGCGACAGCCCAGGACACTGAAGCTTTCTTT	CASSLATAQDTEAFF
TRBJ1-2	-	TRBV6-6	-	TGTGCCAGCGGGGAAACTAGTACCTTC	CASGETSTF
TRBJ1-1	-	TRBV29-1	few	TGCAGCGTTGGGGCTTGGGTGGGGAACACTGAAGCTTTCTTT	CSVGAWVGNTEAFF
TRBJ2-5	-	TRBV5-5	once	TGTGCCGGCAGCCAACGCGTCGGGTACCAAGAGACCCAGTACTTC	CAGSQRVGYQETQYF
TRBJ1-1	-	TRBV6-8	-	TGTGCCAGCAGTTCGCGGCCCCGGGGGGACACTGAAGCTTTCTTT	CASSSRPRGDTEAFF
TRBJ1-1	-	TRBV29-1	-	TGCAGCGTTGCGTTACGTATGGGGGTGGTTCCGGAGGCTTTCTTT	CSVALRMGVVPEAFF
TRBJ1-1	-	TRBV30	-	TGTGCCTGGATCTCTAGGATTGAAGCTTTCTTT	CAWISRIEAFF
TRBJ1-5	-	TRBV27	-	TGTGCCAGCAGTTTAGGGTCTGGCAATCAGCCCCAGCATTTT	CASSLGSGNQPQHF
TRBJ1-6	-	TRBV30	once	TGTGCCTGGAGTGGGCCGAGTACCTATAATTCACCCCTCCACTTT	CAWSGPSTYNSPLHF
TRBJ1-1	TRBD1	TRBV10-3	-	TGTGCCATCAGTGAACTAACAGGGGCGACTACTGAAGCTTTCTTT	CAISELTGATTEAFF
TRBJ1-1	-	TRBV5-1	-	TGCGCCAGCATCGTACAGGGAAGCACTGAAGCTTTCTTT	CASIVQGSTEAFF
TRBJ2-2	TRBD2	TRBV6-5	-	TGTGCCAGCAGTTATGGGGACTACCCCACCGGGGAGCTGTTTTTT	CASSYGDYPTGELFF
TRBJ1-4	-	TRBV30	-	TGTGCCTGGAGTTCCCGATCCGGGAAACTGTTTTTT	CAWSSRSGKLFF
TRBJ2-5	-	TRBV4-1	-	TGCGCCAGCAGCCAAGATACGGAGACCCAGTACTTC	CASSQDTETQYF
TRBJ1-1	TRBD1	TRBV2	-	TGTGCCAGCAGTGGGGACAGCCCTGAAGCTTTCTTT	CASSGDSPEAFF
TRBJ1-3	-	TRBV28	few	TGTGCCAGCAGTCGCTCTGGAAACACCATATATTTT	CASSRSGNTIYF
TRBJ1-2	-	TRBV7-9	-	TGTGCCAGCAGACCCACCTTTCGACAGTTGGAGGATAACTATGGCTACACCTTC	CASRPTFRQLEDNYGYTF
TRBJ1-2	TRBD1	TRBV12-5	-	TGTGCTAGTGGTCGCGGACAGGGGAACACCTTC	CASGRGQGNTF
TRBJ1-2	-	TRBV6-5	-	TGTGCCAGCACCCACGGGGGGACTGACTATGGCTACACCTTC	CASTHGGTDYGYTF
TRBJ2-5	-	TRBV29-1	-	TGCAGCGTTGAAGAGTCCACAGGGAGGCAAGAGACCCAGTACTTC	CSVEESTGRQETQYF
TRBJ1-2	-	TRBV30	once	TGTGCCTGGAGTGGAATAACAGCAAATGGCTACACCTTC	CAWSGITANGYTF
TRBJ1-2	TRBD1	TRBV6-5	-	TGTGCCACGCGACAGGGTTCTAACTATGGCTACACCTTC	CATRQGSNYGYTF
TRBJ2-3	TRBD2	TRBV7-9	-	TGTGCCAGCAGGATTAGCGGGGGAACAGATACGCAGTATTTT	CASRISGGTDTQYF
TRBJ2-1	TRBD1	TRBV4-1	few	TGCGCCAGCAGCCGGCAAGGTAACCCGGGACAGCTTTACAATGAGCAGTTCTTC	CASSRQGNPGQLYNEQFF
TRBJ1-5	-	TRBV30	-	TGTGCCTGGAGTACGGCGCAGGGCGGCACCACGGGGCGCAATCAGCCCCAGCATTTT	CAWSTAQGGTTGRNQPQHF
TRBJ2-6	-	TRBV4-2	-	TGTGCCAGCAGCCAAGTTCATCGGACAACCGAGGGGTGGGCCAACGTCCTGACTTTC	CASSQVHRTTEGWANVLTF
TRBJ2-6	TRBD1	TRBV18	-	TGTGCCAGCTCAGAACCGGGACAGGGGTACTCTGGGGCCAACGTCCTGACTTTC	CASSEPGQGYSGANVLTF
TRBJ1-4	TRBD1	TRBV30	-	TGTGCCTGGAGTGTTGGACAGGGGGCTTATGAAAAACTGTTTTTT	CAWSVGQGAYEKLFF
TRBJ2-5	-	TRBV29-1	few	TGCAGCGTTGCTTGGGAGACCCAGTACTTC	CSVAWETQYF
TRBJ2-7	TRBD2	TRBV30	once	TGTGCCTGGACTAGCGGGGTGAACGAGCAGTACTTC	CAWTSGVNEQYF
TRBJ2-2	TRBD1	TRBV25-1	-	TGTGCCAGCAGTGAGCCCGGGACAGGGGGCCGTGGGGAGCTGTTTTTT	CASSEPGTGGRGELFF
TRBJ1-5	-	TRBV5-1	few	TGCGCCAGCAGCTACGGACAGCCAGATCAGCCCCAGCATTTT	CASSYGQPDQPQHF
TRBJ1-4	TRBD1	TRBV30	-	TGTGCCTGGACTACAGGGGCCAATGAAAAACTGTTTTTT	CAWTTGANEKLFF
TRBJ2-2	-	TRBV5-1	few	TGCGCCAGCAGCTGGAAAACCTCCGGGGAGCTGTTTTTT	CASSWKTSGELFF
TRBJ2-3	-	TRBV5-1	-	TGCGCCAGCAGCTCCCCGGCCATCAGCACAGATACGCAGTATTTT	CASSSPAISTDTQYF
TRBJ1-2	TRBD1	TRBV29-1	few	TGCAGCGCCGCTCAGGGGGCGCGAGGCTACACCTTC	CSAAQGARGYTF
TRBJ1-4	TRBD1	TRBV25-1	-	TGTGCCAGCCAGGGGGCTTCCTGGGAAAAACTGTTTTTT	CASQGASWEKLFF
TRBJ2-5	-	TRBV13	once	TGTACCAGCAGCTCGGAGCGGGACAGGCGAGAGACCCAGTACTTC	CTSSSERDRRETQYF
TRBJ1-1	-	TRBV5-4	-	TGTGCCAGCAGAAGAGGAGTGAACACTGAAGCTTTCTTT	CASRRGVNTEAFF
TRBJ1-4	-	TRBV5-1	-	TGCGCCAGCAGCTTGGGTGGGCGGACTAATGAAAAACTGTTTTTT	CASSLGGRTNEKLFF
TRBJ1-1	-	TRBV5-5	-	TGTGCCAGCAGCTCGACAGGGAACACTGAAGCTTTCTTT	CASSSTGNTEAFF
TRBJ2-5	TRBD2	TRBV4-1	-	TGCGCCAGCAGCCGCGGTAGCGGGGGGGAAAAAGAGACCCAGTACTTC	CASSRGSGGEKETQYF
TRBJ1-1	TRBD1	TRBV7-2	few	TGTGCCAGCAGCACCCGGACAGGGGGCCGCACTGAAGCTTTCTTT	CASSTRTGGRTEAFF